This T cell receptor beta chain was recorded in a study of glioma-infiltrating T cells. The iRepertoire nested amplicon-rescue multiplex PCR amplified TCR alpha and beta CDR3s from RNA. TCRdb reprocessed the multiplex PCR reads via MiXCR and lists one record per CDR3 protein. Found here are about 410,000 distinct CDR3 sequences, 35% to 45% of them singletons; the top ten hold 12%. CDR3 length: 16 amino acids. Trimming cost V 6 bases and J 4 bases; bases outside gene matches: 13. Germline V gene data show CDR1 as MNHEY and CDR2 as SVGEGT. The chain uses TRBV6-2 or TRBV6-3 and TRBJ2-5; 8 bases map to TRBD2. Sequenced material: glioma tissue, nonneoplastic brain tissue, or PBMCs (not recorded which). The TCR comes from a human donor with low-grade glioma or glioblastoma, undergoing nonglioma brain surgery, or in good health (not recorded which). CDR3 coding DNA: TGTGCCAGCAGCCATGGGTTACTAGCGGTAGGAGAGACCCAGTACTTC. Residues: CASSHGLLAVGETQYF.